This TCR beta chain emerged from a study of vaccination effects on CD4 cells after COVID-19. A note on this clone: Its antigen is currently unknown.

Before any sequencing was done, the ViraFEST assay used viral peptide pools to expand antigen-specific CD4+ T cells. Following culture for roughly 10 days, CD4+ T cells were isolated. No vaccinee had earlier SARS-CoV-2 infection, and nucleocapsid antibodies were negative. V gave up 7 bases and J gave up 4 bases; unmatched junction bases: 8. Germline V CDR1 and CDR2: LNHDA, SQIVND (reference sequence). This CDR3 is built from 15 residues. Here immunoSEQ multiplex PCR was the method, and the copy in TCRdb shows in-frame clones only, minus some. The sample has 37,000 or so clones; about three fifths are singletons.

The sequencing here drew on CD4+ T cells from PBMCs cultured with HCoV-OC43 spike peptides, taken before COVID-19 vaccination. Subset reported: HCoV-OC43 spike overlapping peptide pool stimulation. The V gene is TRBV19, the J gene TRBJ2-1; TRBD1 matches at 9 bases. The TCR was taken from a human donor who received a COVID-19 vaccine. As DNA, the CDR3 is TGTGCCAGTAATAGGTTGGGGACAGGGTACAATGAGCAGTTCTTC. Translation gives CASNRLGTGYNEQFF.